Listed below are T cell receptor beta chains from one sample, sequenced in a study of cytomegalovirus exposure and HLA in healthy donors. The table came from immunoSEQ multiplex PCR; TCRdb's copy has only in-frame clones and leaves some out. The top ten hold approximately 1.7% of the sample, which has roughly 100,000 clones, about 80% seen once. Specimen: PBMCs. The receptors were gathered from a middle-aged woman in good health and CMV-seronegative. The CDR3 runs from the conserved cysteine through the conserved F or W. Each record gives: D gene, V gene, J gene, clone size, CDR3 DNA, CDR3 protein. D genes are given only for firm matches. Clone size is not always given. Where it is, it says once, few, many or a class for expanded clones.

>TRBD1|TRBV19|TRBJ1-2|NA
TGTGCCAGTAGCCGACGGGACAGAACCTATGGCTACACCTTC
CASSRRDRTYGYTF
>NA|TRBV15|TRBJ1-1|NA
TGTGCCACCAGCCCCTTGGGCAGGGTAGCTTTCTTT
CATSPLGRVAFF
>TRBD1|TRBV19|TRBJ2-1|NA
TGTGCCACGGACAGGGGGAGTGGGTATGAGCAGTTCTTC
CATDRGSGYEQFF
>NA|TRBV5-4|TRBJ1-1|NA
TGTGCCAGCAGCGTCGCAGTGAACACTGAAGCTTTCTTT
CASSVAVNTEAFF
>NA|TRBV19|TRBJ2-7|NA
TGTGCCAGTACAGACAGGGCCGGGGGCGAGCAGTACTTC
CASTDRAGGEQYF
>NA|TRBV28|TRBJ1-1|NA
TGTGCCAGCAGTTCCCCGGGGACTGAAGCTTTCTTT
CASSSPGTEAFF
>NA|TRBV6-6|TRBJ1-5|few
TGTGCCAGCAGTTACTCCCCCAGGGAGGAGCCCCAGCATTTT
CASSYSPREEPQHF
>NA|TRBV28|TRBJ2-3|NA
TGTGCCAGCAGTTTAAGGGGAGATACGCAGTATTTT
CASSLRGDTQYF
>NA|TRBV27|TRBJ2-1|NA
TGTGCCAGCAGGAGCCGGGATAGCAGTAGGAATGAGCAGTTCTTC
CASRSRDSSRNEQFF
>TRBD1|TRBV2|TRBJ1-2|NA
TGTGCCAGCAGCGACAGGGTTGTTAACTATGGCTACACCTTC
CASSDRVVNYGYTF
>TRBD2|TRBV6-1|TRBJ2-1|NA
TGTGCCACGCAGCGGGAGCTTCTTTCCAACAATGAGCAGTTCTTC
CATQRELLSNNEQFF
>NA|TRBV2|TRBJ2-7|NA
TGTGCCAGCAGTGTGCTCAGGGATGGGCAGTACTTC
CASSVLRDGQYF
>NA|TRBV18|TRBJ1-1|NA
TGTGCCAGCTCACCACGTTCAGGGGCTAACACTGAAGCTTTCTTT
CASSPRSGANTEAFF
>TRBD1|TRBV27|TRBJ1-2|NA
TGTGCCAGCAGTACTAGACAGGGGAATGGCTACACCTTC
CASSTRQGNGYTF
>TRBD2|TRBV25-1|TRBJ2-5|once
TGTGCCAGCAGTGACTCCCGGGGTCGGGGGGTCCGGGAGACCCAGTACTTC
CASSDSRGRGVRETQYF
>TRBD1|TRBV6-6|TRBJ1-1|NA
TGTGCCAGCACCGCCCCAGGGGGCTCCACTGAAGCTTTCTTT
CASTAPGGSTEAFF
>NA|TRBV7-2|TRBJ2-2|once
TGTGCCAGCAGAACTAGCACCGGGGAGCTGTTTTTT
CASRTSTGELFF
>NA|TRBV27|TRBJ2-7|NA
TGTGCCAGCAGTTTATCGCAGATCTACGAGCAGTACTTC
CASSLSQIYEQYF
>TRBD1|TRBV7-9|TRBJ2-3|NA
TGTGCCAGCAGAAGACAGGGGTCCTTCACAGATACGCAGTATTTT
CASRRQGSFTDTQYF
>TRBD2|TRBV7-2|TRBJ2-1|NA
TGTGCCAGCAGCTTAGGCTTTAGCGGGACGACCTACAATGAGCAGTTCTTC
CASSLGFSGTTYNEQFF
>TRBD1|TRBV5-4|TRBJ1-1|NA
TGTGCCAGCAAGACAAGGGGGCACGGGGACACTGAAGCTTTCTTT
CASKTRGHGDTEAFF
>NA|TRBV28|TRBJ1-1|NA
TGTGCCAGCAAGGGACTCCCGATATCGAACACTGAAGCTTTCTTT
CASKGLPISNTEAFF
>TRBD2|TRBV4-3|TRBJ2-3|NA
TGCGCCAGCAGCCAAGCCTCGGGAGGTGGCACAGATACGCAGTATTTT
CASSQASGGGTDTQYF
>TRBD1|TRBV6-5|TRBJ2-7|NA
TGTGCCAGCAAGACACTAAAACAGGGGGCCTACGAGCAGTACTTC
CASKTLKQGAYEQYF
>NA|TRBV9|TRBJ1-1|NA
TGTGCCAGCAGCCTTGACACCACCACTGAAGCTTTCTTT
CASSLDTTTEAFF
>NA|TRBV9|TRBJ2-5|NA
TGTGCCAGCAGCGATATGGAGACCCAGTACTTC
CASSDMETQYF
>TRBD2|TRBV7-2|TRBJ2-1|NA
TGTGCCAGCAGCCTTCAGAGCGGGAGAGGTGTCAATGAGCAGTTCTTC
CASSLQSGRGVNEQFF
>NA|TRBV19|TRBJ1-1|few
TGTGCCAGTAGTATAAAAGTGGGGAGTTTCACTGAAGCTTTCTTT
CASSIKVGSFTEAFF
>NA|TRBV19|TRBJ1-1|once
TGTGCCAGTAGTATACAACAGAACACTGAAGCTTTCTTT
CASSIQQNTEAFF
>NA|TRBV28|TRBJ2-5|NA
TGTGCCAGCAGTTTAATTGCGGAGACCCAGTACTTC
CASSLIAETQYF
>TRBD2|TRBV4-3|TRBJ2-5|once
TGCGCCAGCAGCCAAGATGTGGAGGTTGAACTAGCGGAAGAGACCCAGTACTTC
CASSQDVEVELAEETQYF
>NA|TRBV7-2|TRBJ1-3|NA
TGTGCCAGCAGCCCCCGACAGACTCTCCAGACTGGAAACACCATATATTTT
CASSPRQTLQTGNTIYF